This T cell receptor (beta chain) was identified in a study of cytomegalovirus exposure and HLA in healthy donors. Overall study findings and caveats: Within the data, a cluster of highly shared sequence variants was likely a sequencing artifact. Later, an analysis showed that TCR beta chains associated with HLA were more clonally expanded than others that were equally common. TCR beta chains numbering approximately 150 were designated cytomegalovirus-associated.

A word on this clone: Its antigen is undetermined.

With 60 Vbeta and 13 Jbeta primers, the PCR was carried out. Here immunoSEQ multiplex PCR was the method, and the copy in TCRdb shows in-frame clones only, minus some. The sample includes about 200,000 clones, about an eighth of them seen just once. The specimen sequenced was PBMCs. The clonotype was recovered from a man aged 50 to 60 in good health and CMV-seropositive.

This chain's CDR3 is CASSEDSHTDTQYF. DNA of the CDR3: TGTGCCAGCAGCGAAGACAGCCACACAGATACGCAGTATTTT. The chain carries TRBV9 and TRBJ2-3; TRBD1 might be the D (5 bases). Trimming took off 3 bases at V and 2 bases at J, with 10 bases between the two ends. The CDR3 has 14 residues. Per the germline V gene, CDR1 is SGDLS and CDR2 is YYNGEE.